Following are 29 T cell receptor beta chains from one sample sequenced in a study of shared clonotypes between healthy human individuals. Here immunoSEQ multiplex PCR was the method, and the copy in TCRdb shows in-frame clones only, minus some. The data show over 400,000 clones, roughly 80% seen once. The sample consisted of PBMCs. Receptor source: a woman between 40 and 55 years old in good health. Some clones in this sample may be carry-over from other donors' samples.

This rearrangement joins TRBV29-1 to TRBJ2-3; unclear D gene. The CDR3 length is 14 residues. Trimming took 3 bases from V and 4 from J, leaving 14 bases between them. The V gene's germline CDR1 is SQVTM and CDR2 ANQGSEA. The DNA for the CDR3 is TGCAGCGTTGACCGGTCCCTCGGCGCAGATACGCAGTATTTT. It is translated as CSVDRSLGADTQYF.

This chain links TRBV18 with TRBJ2-1; D ambiguous. The CDR3 runs to 15 residues. CDR1 and CDR2 from the germline V gene are KGHSH and LQKENI. The ends were cut back, 6 bases at V and 5 bases at J, with 17 bases in the middle. CDR3 amino acids: CASSTSAGLDNEQFF. As DNA, the CDR3 is TGTGCCAGCTCTACCTCGGCCGGTTTGGACAATGAGCAGTTCTTC.

This clone showed up just once. The chain joins TRBV29-1 to TRBJ1-5, with TRBD1 matching over 8 bases. The CDR3 runs to 15 residues. Germline V gene lookup returns CDR1 SQVTM and CDR2 ANQGSEA. Losses at the gene ends were 8 bases for V and 4 bases for J; bases not matched to a gene: 13. The CDR3 bases are TGCAGCAGTCGGGACCGGGACAGGCTTAATCAGCCCCAGCATTTT. Protein: CSSRDRDRLNQPQHF.

This chain links TRBV27 with TRBJ2-7, with 11 bases aligning to TRBD2. V dropped 8 bases and J dropped 3; count of bases not matched to a gene: 12. The CDR3 has 16 amino acids. Per germline, CDR1 MNHEY and CDR2 SMNVEV (reference sequence). The CDR3 here is CASRSQLAGGYYEQYF. For the CDR3, the DNA is TGTGCCAGCCGATCCCAGCTAGCGGGAGGTTACTACGAGCAGTACTTC.

As regards this clone: A far larger clone is one base from this, pointing to a likely read error. The chain uses TRBV30 and TRBJ2-1; 8 bases match TRBD1. The V gene end was trimmed by 8 bases and the J gene end by 5 bases; junction bases not matched to a gene: 11. Germline CDR1 and CDR2: GTSNPN and SVGIG (reference sequence). CDR3 length: 14 amino acids. CDR3 DNA: TGTGCCGGCTTACGACAGGGGTCTCACAATGAGCAGTTCTTC. This sequence encodes CAGLRQGSHNEQFF.

J is TRBJ2-1 and V is TRBV7-9, with 8 bases identical to TRBD2. The CDR3 is 15 residues long. Per germline, CDR1 SEHNR and CDR2 FQNEAQ (reference sequence). V dropped 5 bases and J dropped 2; count of bases not matched to a gene: 5. CDR3 nucleotide sequence: TGTGCCAGCAGCCCTCGGGGGGGGCCCTACAATGAGCAGTTCTTC. Translating gives CASSPRGGPYNEQFF.

The chain carries TRBV29-1 and TRBJ1-4; a possible D gene is TRBD1 (6 bases). CDR1 is SQVTM and CDR2 is ANQGSEA in the germline V gene. CDR3 length equals 13 residues. V gave up 7 bases and J gave up 2 bases, with 11 bases separating them. This CDR3 is CSGIDRTNEKLFF. The CDR3 nucleotides read TGCAGCGGGATAGACAGGACTAATGAAAAACTGTTTTTT.

This clone was seen only once. J is TRBJ2-5 and V is TRBV5-4; 7 nucleotides match TRBD2. The better agreement between TRBJ2-7 and the DNA end casts doubt on the J call. Germline V gene lookup returns CDR1 SGHNT and CDR2 YYREEE (reference sequence). The CDR3 totals 14 residues. CDR3 region: CASSLAGGSYEQYF. CDR3 DNA: TGTGCCAGCAGCTTGGCGGGGGGCTCCTACGAGCAGTACTTC.

The chain carries TRBV28 and TRBJ2-1; TRBD2 aligns across 9 bases. The germline V gene encodes CDR1 MDHEN and CDR2 SYDVKM. With V trimmed by 5 bases and J by 4 bases, 12 bases remained unmatched. The CDR3 sequence is 17 residues long. The CDR3 nucleotides are TGTGCCAGCAGTCCTCTCACCATAGCGGGAGCTTACAATGAGCAGTTCTTC. As protein: CASSPLTIAGAYNEQFF.

Concerning this clone: A far larger clone is one base from this, pointing to a likely read error. The CDR3 loop reads CASSRGSGRWIDEQFF. As DNA, the CDR3 is TGTGCCAGCAGCCGGGGTAGCGGGAGGTGGATCGATGAGCAGTTCTTC. The V call is TRBV14, the J call TRBJ2-1, with 10 bases identical to TRBD2. V lost 4 bases and J lost 8; bases outside the gene matches: 11. The CDR3 has 16 residues. CDR1 and CDR2 (germline): SGHDN, FVKESK.

This clone was detected only a few times. The V gene is TRBV19, the J gene TRBJ2-2, with D possibly being TRBD2 (5 bases). CDR1 and CDR2 from the germline V gene are LNHDA and SQIVND (reference sequence). The CDR3 has 15 amino acids. The germline V and J ends were trimmed by 3 bases and 8 bases, with 16 bases remaining between them. CDR3 coding DNA: TGTGCCAGTAGTATGCGGTGGGAGCGTCATGGGGAGCTGTTTTTT. Its protein product is CASSMRWERHGELFF.

The genes are TRBV4-3 and TRBJ2-5, with D perhaps matching TRBD2 (7 bases). The V end was cut by 0 bases, the J end by 5 bases, with 16 bases between. Germline loops: CDR1 LGHNA, CDR2 YSLEER. This CDR3 contains 16 residues. The CDR3, as DNA: TGCGCCAGCAGCCAAGACCGTCGGGGGGCCGGGGAGACCCAGTACTTC. Amino acid sequence: CASSQDRRGAGETQYF.

In the case of this clone: A single base separates this from a much larger clone, so it may be a read error. The chain links TRBV9 to TRBJ1-1, with 9 bases fitting TRBD1. The CDR3 is 15 amino acids. In germline, CDR1 is SGDLS, CDR2 YYNGEE. The CDR3 spells CASIIQGAVNTKAFF. CDR3 sequence (DNA): TGTGCCAGCATCATACAGGGGGCTGTGAACACTAAAGCTTTCTTT.

J is TRBJ2-2 and V is TRBV27, with 8 bases identical to TRBD2. Germline CDR1 and CDR2: MNHEY and SMNVEV (reference sequence). The CDR3 is 18 amino acids. V dropped 3 bases and J dropped 0; count of bases not matched to a gene: 9. CDR3 residues: CASSFAGLGLANTGELFF. The CDR3 DNA reads TGTGCCAGCAGTTTCGCGGGACTAGGTCTCGCGAACACCGGGGAGCTGTTTTTT.

J is TRBJ2-7 and V is TRBV5-1; D unclear. Trimming left V 2 bases short and J 2 bases short, with 17 bases between. The CDR3 runs to 16 residues. Germline CDR1 reads SGHRS; CDR2 reads YFSETQ. This chain's CDR3 is CASSFSSNPAAYEQYF. The CDR3 coding sequence is TGCGCCAGCAGCTTTTCGAGTAACCCCGCCGCCTACGAGCAGTACTTC.

The CDR3 spells CASSVGLAGDGGELFF. DNA for the CDR3: TGTGCCAGCAGCGTAGGCCTAGCGGGAGACGGCGGGGAGCTGTTTTTT. The chain links TRBV9 to TRBJ2-2; 10 bases agree with TRBD2. Germline CDR1 is SGDLS and CDR2 is YYNGEE. This CDR3 contains 16 residues. The V gene end was trimmed by 0 bases and the J gene end by 7 bases; junction bases not matched to a gene: 6.

V usage is TRBV10-3 and J usage is TRBJ2-2; 8 bases align to TRBD1. CDR3 size: 14 residues. The germline gives CDR1 ENHRY, CDR2 SYGVKD. The trim removed 6 bases at V and 8 bases at J, leaving 8 bases unmatched. The CDR3 DNA reads TGTGCCATCAGGACAGGGGAGCCTACTGGGGAGCTGTTTTTT. Translated, it gives CAIRTGEPTGELFF.

V usage is TRBV16 and J usage is TRBJ2-7; 11 positions match TRBD1. The J segment lost 0 bases and the V segment lost 2 bases, leaving 12 bases of the junction unmatched. Germline V gene lookup returns CDR1 KGHSY and CDR2 FQNENV. The CDR3 covers 19 residues. The CDR3 coding sequence is TGTGCCAGCAGCCAAAAGCTCGGACAGGGGGCTTCGGGCTCCTACGAGCAGTACTTC. Residues: CASSQKLGQGASGSYEQYF.

The gene calls are TRBV2 and TRBJ2-7, with 8 nucleotides matching TRBD2. The CDR3 is made up of 12 amino acids. The V and J ends lost 8 bases and 1 base, in that order; junction bases with no gene match: 1. Germline V lookup: CDR1 SNHLY, CDR2 FYNNEI. CDR3 DNA: TGTGCCAGCCGGGAGGGGTCCTACGAGCAGTACTTC. It specifies CASREGSYEQYF. The full variable domain, its missing parts supplied by reference TRBV2 and TRBJ2-7, is EPEVTQTPSHQVTQMGQEVILRCVPISNHLYFYWYRQILGQKVEFLVSFYNNEISEKSEIFDDQFSVERPDGSNFTLKIRSTKLEDSAMYFCASREGSYEQYFGPGTRLTVT.

The DNA for the CDR3 is TGTGCCAGCAGCCAATTTCCCCGCGGGGCTAAGGGGAACACTGAAGCTTTCTTT. This sequence encodes CASSQFPRGAKGNTEAFF. The chain combines TRBV4-2 with TRBJ1-1; TRBD1 is a possible D gene (5 bases). This CDR3 has 18 amino acids. Trimming removed 2 bases from V and 1 base from J, with 20 bases in between. Germline lookup yields CDR1 LGHNA and CDR2 YNFKEQ.

This clone appeared once. The chain carries TRBV5-1 and TRBJ2-1, with 7 bases aligning to TRBD1. The CDR3 consists of 14 residues. Germline V gene sequence: CDR1 SGHRS, CDR2 YFSETQ. Unmatched junction bases numbered 5, after V lost 6 bases and J lost 2 bases. The CDR3 sequence: CASTPGQAYNEQFF. Here the CDR3 DNA reads TGCGCCAGCACCCCCGGACAGGCCTACAATGAGCAGTTCTTC.

With regard to this clone: Other DNA sequences in the same sample also yield this CDR3. The chain combines TRBV5-1 with TRBJ2-7, with D unresolved. With 1 base removed from V and 3 bases from J, the gap between germline ends came to 5 bases. The CDR3 is made up of 12 amino acids. Germline V CDR1 and CDR2: SGHRS, YFSETQ. The CDR3 here is CASSLPSYEQYF. CDR3 nucleotides: TGCGCCAGCAGCTTGCCCAGCTACGAGCAGTACTTC.

The V call is TRBV5-4, the J call TRBJ1-6; the match to TRBD1 covers 9 bases. The CDR3 runs to 17 residues. The J segment lost 10 bases and the V segment lost 2 bases, leaving 13 bases of the junction unmatched. The V gene's germline CDR1 is SGHNT and CDR2 YYREEE (reference sequence). In DNA form, the CDR3 reads TGTGCCAGCAGCTTCGGGACAGGGTTCTCCCAAGACTCACCCCTCCACTTT. It encodes CASSFGTGFSQDSPLHF.

This chain uses TRBV5-1 with TRBJ2-6, with 9 bases matching TRBD1. Germline V gene lookup returns CDR1 SGHRS and CDR2 YFSETQ. This CDR3 region has 17 residues. V gave up 3 bases and J gave up 0 bases; unmatched junction bases: 4. CDR3 DNA sequence: TGCGCCAGCAGCTCGGGACAGGGAAACTCTGGGGCCAACGTCCTGACTTTC. Residues: CASSSGQGNSGANVLTF.

This clone showed up just once. The sample contains more than one DNA sequence encoding this CDR3. The chain joins TRBV18 to TRBJ2-5, with 9 bases lining up with TRBD1. Germline V lookup: CDR1 KGHSH, CDR2 LQKENI. CDR3 size: 14 residues. After removal of 3 bases from V and 2 bases from J, the junction contained 1 base not matched to a gene. The CDR3 region is CASSPTGGQETQYF. Here the CDR3 DNA reads TGTGCCAGCTCACCGACAGGGGGTCAAGAGACCCAGTACTTC.

V is TRBV27 and J is TRBJ2-1, with D possibly matching TRBD2 (6 bases). CDR1 and CDR2 (germline): MNHEY, SMNVEV (reference sequence). V was trimmed by 5 bases and J by 5 bases, leaving 13 bases between them. The CDR3 spans 14 residues. The CDR3 spells CASSRYRTNNEQFF. As DNA, the CDR3 is TGTGCCAGCAGTCGATATAGGACTAACAATGAGCAGTTCTTC.

The rearrangement joins TRBV5-4 to TRBJ2-7, with 8 bases that match TRBD1. Trimming cost V 2 bases and J 0 bases; bases outside gene matches: 1. The CDR3 spans 14 residues. The germline CDR1 and CDR2 sequences are SGHNT and YYREEE (reference sequence). CDR3 nucleotide sequence: TGTGCCAGCAGCTTTACAGGGGGCTCCTACGAGCAGTACTTC. Translation: CASSFTGGSYEQYF.

The rearrangement uses TRBV7-7 and TRBJ2-7; 12 positions match TRBD2. CDR1 is SSHAT and CDR2 is FNYEAQ in the germline V gene (reference sequence). V lost 5 bases, J lost 2 bases, and 7 bases stayed unmatched. This CDR3 is built from 16 residues. CDR3 region: CASSPGLAGSAYEQYF. CDR3 in DNA: TGTGCCAGCAGCCCCGGACTAGCGGGATCCGCCTACGAGCAGTACTTC.

Regarding this clone: This same CDR3 is encoded by further DNA sequences in the sample. The chain carries TRBV7-9 and TRBJ1-2; 9 bases match TRBD1. This CDR3 has 14 residues. Germline V gives CDR1 SEHNR, CDR2 FQNEAQ (reference sequence). J was trimmed by 4 bases and V by 1 base; bases with no gene match: 1. The CDR3 is CASSLGGQGYGYTF. CDR3 coding DNA: TGTGCCAGCAGCTTAGGGGGACAGGGCTATGGCTACACCTTC.